This TCR beta chain was captured in a study of radiation and T cells in renal cell carcinoma. Study outcomes and limitations: From baseline, blood top tumor clonotypes peaked at 2 weeks post-radiation. Pretreatment tumor biopsies were lacking, so baseline clonotypes are unknown.

Time point of the sample: blood 4 weeks post-SBRT, at nephrectomy. Treatment reported: 15 Gy SBRT to primary tumor, nephrectomy 4 weeks later. Nephrectomy followed 15 Gy stereotactic body radiation by 4 weeks. As regards this clone: Its specificity is unknown.

Measured with immunoSEQ multiplex PCR; TCRdb has only the in-frame clones, and not every one. The data contain about 170,000 clones, approximately 90% of them seen just once; the ten biggest clones take up roughly 10%. Sequenced here: blood, sampled from a patient whose treatment included radiotherapy and nephrectomy. The TCR sequence derives from a woman between 50 and 59 years old with renal cell carcinoma.

Here the CDR3 DNA reads TGTGCCAGCATCGAGGGGCGGGGGGCCCATCTTAGCACAGATACGCAGTATTTT. It codes for CASIEGRGAHLSTDTQYF. This sequence joins TRBV7-2 and TRBJ2-3; 8 bases match TRBD2. The CDR3 sequence is 18 residues long. V was clipped by 7 bases and J by 0 bases; unmatched bases: 15. CDR1 and CDR2 from the germline V gene are SGHTA and FQGNSA.